The 30 T cell receptor beta chains reported below all come from one sample, sequenced in a study of cytomegalovirus exposure and HLA in healthy donors. Clones were read by immunoSEQ multiplex PCR, and TCRdb kept only the in-frame ones, dropping some. The sample lists 250,000 to 300,000 clones, approximately 86% seen once, with around 1% in the top ten. Sequencing was done on a sample of PBMCs. These receptors came from a woman between 18 and 30 years old in good health and CMV-seronegative.

This rearrangement joins TRBV21-1 to TRBJ2-5; the DNA was not used to check the table's D call, TRBD2. TRBV21-1 is classified as a pseudogene. The CDR3 is made up of 11 amino acids. The DNA for the CDR3 is TGTGCCGGAGAAGCTGGGGAGACCCAGTACTTC. Translated, it gives CAGEAGETQYF.

This rearrangement joins TRBV27 to TRBJ1-2; a weak D match, TRBD1 (6 bases). Germline CDR1 is MNHEY and CDR2 is SMNVEV (reference sequence). The V gene lost 5 bases and the J gene lost 5 bases, with 18 bases spanning the gap. This CDR3 has 15 residues. This CDR3 is CASSPRQALLYGYTF. The DNA for the CDR3 is TGTGCCAGCAGTCCCCGACAGGCTCTCTTATATGGCTACACCTTC.

The chain is built from TRBV5-6 and TRBJ2-7, with D unclear. CDR1 and CDR2 from the germline V gene are SGHDT and YYEEEE. V was clipped by 4 bases and J by 3 bases, with 14 bases between them. This CDR3 spans 14 amino acids. The CDR3: CASSPGPTYYEQYF. As DNA, the CDR3 is TGTGCCAGCAGCCCGGGTCCTACTTACTACGAGCAGTACTTC. Variable domain in full (rest from reference TRBV5-6 and TRBJ2-7): DAGVTQSPTHLIKTRGQQVTLRCSPKSGHDTVSWYQQALGQGPQFIFQYYEEEERQRGNFPDRFSGHQFPNYSSELNVNALLLGDSALYLCASSPGPTYYEQYFGPGTRLTVT.

V gene TRBV2 combines with J gene TRBJ1-1; maybe TRBD1 (5 bases). Between the trimmed V and J ends, which lost 1 base and 0 bases, there was a span of 12 bases. The CDR3 spans 16 residues. Per germline, CDR1 SNHLY and CDR2 FYNNEI. In DNA form, the CDR3 reads TGTGCCAGCAGTGAAGTTTCGACAGACTTGAACACTGAAGCTTTCTTT. Protein product: CASSEVSTDLNTEAFF.

The CDR3 DNA reads TGTGCGGGTGGAGTCACCTACGAGCAGTACTTC. Its translation: CAGGVTYEQYF. The gene calls are TRBV2 and TRBJ2-7; no firm D call. Germline CDR1 SNHLY, CDR2 FYNNEI. This CDR3 contains 11 residues.

The sample holds one count of this clone. The chain uses TRBV27 and TRBJ1-2; D may be TRBD1 (5 bases). Germline lookup yields CDR1 MNHEY and CDR2 SMNVEV (reference sequence). The CDR3 consists of 19 residues. The ends were cut back, 3 bases at V and 0 bases at J, with 23 bases in the middle. The CDR3 here is CASSFRAFTGVRANYGYTF. DNA for the CDR3: TGTGCCAGCAGTTTTCGGGCGTTCACAGGCGTCCGAGCTAACTATGGCTACACCTTC.

The chain couples TRBV28 to TRBJ1-2, with 7 bases fitting TRBD1. CDR3 length: 14 residues. V was pared by 5 bases and J by 1 base, with 4 bases of the junction left unmatched. CDR1 and CDR2 from the germline V gene are MDHEN and SYDVKM. The CDR3 region has the DNA TGTGCCAGCAGTAGTCAGGGGGTTAACTATGGCTACACCTTC. This encodes CASSSQGVNYGYTF.

V gene TRBV28 combines with J gene TRBJ1-6; maybe TRBD1 (5 bases). V lost 3 bases and J lost 15, with 24 bases in between. The CDR3 is made up of 16 amino acids. Germline loops: CDR1 MDHEN, CDR2 SYDVKM. CDR3 bases: TGTGCCAGCAGTTTTGAAGGGGTCAGGTCCCAATTTAGCCTCCACTTT. It encodes CASSFEGVRSQFSLHF.

The chain carries TRBV6-5 and TRBJ2-7, with 9 positions matching TRBD2. Trimming took 3 bases from V and 6 from J; bases not matched to a gene: 12. The length of the CDR3 is 16 residues. CDR1 and CDR2 (germline): MNHEY, SVGAGI. This CDR3 is CASSYNPAGGPGEQYF. As DNA, the CDR3 is TGTGCCAGCAGTTATAATCCTGCGGGAGGGCCCGGCGAGCAGTACTTC.

V and J are TRBV6-4 and TRBJ2-3, with D unclear. V was pared by 2 bases and J by 4 bases, with 7 bases between. The CDR3 consists of 13 residues. Germline V gives CDR1 MRHNA, CDR2 SNTAGT. CDR3 sequence reads: CASSDLPADTQYF. The CDR3 bases are TGTGCCAGCAGTGACCTGCCAGCAGATACGCAGTATTTT.

The chain employs TRBV4-3 and TRBJ2-7, with 15 bases lining up with TRBD2. Germline CDR1 LGHNA, CDR2 YSLEER. This CDR3 has 16 amino acids. J gave up 3 bases and V 3 bases, and 3 bases lay outside the gene matches. The CDR3 sequence: CASSHGLAGGDYEQYF. The CDR3 DNA reads TGCGCCAGCAGCCACGGACTAGCGGGGGGGGACTACGAGCAGTACTTC.

The chain joins TRBV27 to TRBJ1-6; tentative D call: TRBD1 (6 bases). V lost 8 bases, J lost 9 bases, and 11 bases lay in between. This CDR3 is built from 12 residues. Germline CDR1 reads MNHEY; CDR2 reads SMNVEV (reference sequence). The CDR3 protein is CASAVGGSPLHF. Here the CDR3 DNA reads TGTGCCAGCGCGGTAGGGGGTTCACCCCTCCACTTT.

CDR3 loop: CASSYGTLGTDTQYF. CDR3 coding DNA: TGTGCCAGCAGCTACGGGACTCTCGGCACAGATACGCAGTATTTT. J is TRBJ2-3 and V is TRBV7-8; tentatively, D is TRBD2 (6 bases). CDR3 size: 15 residues. The germline CDR1 and CDR2 sequences are SGHVS and FQNEAQ. Trimming removed 4 bases at V and 1 base at J, with 12 bases between.

The gene calls are TRBV4-3 and TRBJ1-1, with D hard to call. The CDR3 consists of 16 residues. Trimming left V 0 bases short and J 3 bases short, with 14 bases between. Germline CDR1 reads LGHNA; CDR2 reads YSLEER. CDR3 bases: TGCGCCAGCAGCCAAGACCGGGGAACATGGGACACTGAAGCTTTCTTT. It yields the protein CASSQDRGTWDTEAFF.

The CDR3 DNA follows: TGCGCCAGCTTTCCTAATTCGAACACTGAAGCTTTCTTT. Residues: CASFPNSNTEAFF. V usage is TRBV5-1 and J usage is TRBJ1-1; D uncertain. V lost 7 bases, J lost 1 base, and 11 bases lay in between. CDR3 length: 13 residues. Germline V gene lookup returns CDR1 SGHRS and CDR2 YFSETQ.

The chain recombines TRBV30 with TRBJ2-7, with 10 bases aligning to TRBD2. V dropped 7 bases and J dropped 0; count of bases not matched to a gene: 6. CDR1 is GTSNPN and CDR2 is SVGIG in the germline V gene (reference sequence). CDR3 length: 14 residues. CDR3 in amino acids: CALSGGDSSYEQYF. The CDR3 DNA sequence: TGTGCCTTGAGCGGGGGGGACAGCTCCTACGAGCAGTACTTC.

The chain recombines TRBV6-5 with TRBJ1-3; D not certain. CDR3 length: 12 residues. Germline CDR1 is MNHEY and CDR2 is SVGAGI. V was trimmed by 6 bases and J by 10 bases, leaving 13 bases between them. This CDR3 is CASSPGGVTIYF. Here the CDR3 DNA reads TGTGCCAGCAGCCCCGGCGGAGTAACCATATATTTT.

The V gene is TRBV11-1, the J gene TRBJ2-5; the match to TRBD2 covers 7 bases. CDR3 length: 16 amino acids. Germline CDR1 and CDR2: SGHAT and FQDESV (reference sequence). With V trimmed by 0 bases and J by 0 bases, 4 bases remained unmatched. As DNA, the CDR3 is TGTGCCAGCAGCTTAGCTACTAGCGAGAACCAAGAGACCCAGTACTTC. Amino acid sequence: CASSLATSENQETQYF.

This chain links TRBV7-2 with TRBJ2-7; 12 bases align to TRBD1. J lost 7 bases, V lost 7 bases, and 5 bases had no gene match. Per germline, CDR1 SGHTA and CDR2 FQGNSA. The CDR3 has 13 amino acids. CDR3 DNA sequence: TGTGCCAGCACCAGGGACAGGGGGCGAGAGCAGTACTTC. It is translated as CASTRDRGREQYF.

This chain uses TRBV7-3 with TRBJ1-2; 7 positions agree with TRBD1. The CDR3 totals 13 residues. With V trimmed by 5 bases and J by 2 bases, 2 bases remained unmatched. Germline assignment: CDR1 SGHTA and CDR2 FQGTGA. DNA for the CDR3: TGTGCCAGCAGCCCGACAGGGAACTATGGCTACACCTTC. Encoded protein: CASSPTGNYGYTF.

This clone was found a few times. The rearrangement joins TRBV27 to TRBJ2-7; 9 nucleotides align to TRBD1. The CDR3 totals 16 residues. The germline V gene has CDR1 MNHEY and CDR2 SMNVEV (reference sequence). V was clipped by 2 bases and J by 3 bases; unmatched bases: 8. DNA of the CDR3: TGTGCCAGCAGTTTAGGACCTACGGGACAGGGCTACGAGCAGTACTTC. As protein: CASSLGPTGQGYEQYF.

A few counts support this clone. The chain carries TRBV7-3 and TRBJ1-1; a weak D match, TRBD1 (5 bases). V was cut by 5 bases and J by 5 bases, with 12 bases left in between. CDR1 SGHTA and CDR2 FQGTGA come from the germline V gene. CDR3 length: 13 amino acids. CDR3 sequence: CASSLRGRTEAFF. The CDR3 nucleotides are TGTGCCAGCAGCCTCCGGGGGAGGACTGAAGCTTTCTTT.

V is TRBV11-2 and J is TRBJ2-5, with 12 positions matching TRBD2. This CDR3 spans 15 amino acids. Germline values: CDR1 SGHAT, CDR2 FQNNGV. The ends lost 5 bases at V and 5 bases at J; junction bases unmatched: 6. CDR3 sequence reads: CASSKAGTSGETQYF. The CDR3 DNA follows: TGTGCCAGCAGCAAAGCAGGGACTAGCGGGGAGACCCAGTACTTC.

The chain uses TRBV7-3 and TRBJ2-3; D unclear. This CDR3 is built from 14 residues. V was clipped by 5 bases and J by 0 bases, with 9 bases between them. Per the germline V gene, CDR1 is SGHTA and CDR2 is FQGTGA. As DNA, the CDR3 is TGTGCCAGCAGCCAAGACTCTAGCACAGATACGCAGTATTTT. Translated: CASSQDSSTDTQYF.

The chain couples TRBV30 to TRBJ1-1; 9 bases are a match to TRBD1. Germline V gives CDR1 GTSNPN, CDR2 SVGIG (reference sequence). V lost 8 bases and J lost 4; bases outside the gene matches: 11. The CDR3 has 14 amino acids. The CDR3, as DNA: TGTGCCGCTAACCCGGGACAGGGCATCACTGAAGCTTTCTTT. It encodes CAANPGQGITEAFF.

This chain links TRBV7-2 with TRBJ2-1; D uncertain. The CDR3 has 13 amino acids. The germline V gene encodes CDR1 SGHTA and CDR2 FQGNSA. Trimming removed 3 bases at V and 7 bases at J, with 10 bases between. CDR3 in amino acids: CASSFSEVNEQFF. CDR3 coding DNA: TGTGCCAGCAGCTTTTCAGAGGTAAATGAGCAGTTCTTC.

This chain connects TRBV10-3 to TRBJ1-3; TRBD1 might be the D (6 bases). Germline V CDR1 and CDR2: ENHRY, SYGVKD. This CDR3 is built from 15 residues. V was cut by 4 bases and J by 0 bases, with 10 bases left in between. The CDR3 DNA reads TGTGCCATCAGTGGAGGACAGAGCTCTGGAAACACCATATATTTT. Translated, it gives CAISGGQSSGNTIYF.

V gene TRBV5-1 combines with J gene TRBJ2-2; D gene uncertain. The CDR3 contains 14 residues. Germline assignment: CDR1 SGHRS and CDR2 YFSETQ. Trimming pared 7 bases from V and 2 bases from J, leaving 12 bases between. CDR3 sequence: CASETRFNTGELFF. The CDR3, as DNA: TGCGCCAGCGAGACACGGTTTAACACCGGGGAGCTGTTTTTT.

The genes are TRBV13 and TRBJ2-7; D is ambiguous. CDR1 and CDR2 from the germline V gene are PRHDT and FYEKMQ (reference sequence). V was clipped by 2 bases and J by 6 bases, with 14 bases between them. The CDR3 length is 14 residues. CDR3 sequence: CASSLRNSLIEQYF. The CDR3 DNA reads TGTGCCAGCAGCTTAAGGAACAGTCTCATCGAGCAGTACTTC.

This chain joins TRBV4-1 and TRBJ2-7; 9 bases line up with TRBD2. The CDR3 runs to 15 residues. V lost 0 bases, J lost 7 bases, and 7 bases stayed unmatched. The germline gives CDR1 MGHRA, CDR2 YSYEKL. The CDR3 protein is CASSQDPGLAKEQYF. The CDR3 DNA reads TGCGCCAGCAGCCAAGACCCCGGACTAGCGAAGGAGCAGTACTTC.